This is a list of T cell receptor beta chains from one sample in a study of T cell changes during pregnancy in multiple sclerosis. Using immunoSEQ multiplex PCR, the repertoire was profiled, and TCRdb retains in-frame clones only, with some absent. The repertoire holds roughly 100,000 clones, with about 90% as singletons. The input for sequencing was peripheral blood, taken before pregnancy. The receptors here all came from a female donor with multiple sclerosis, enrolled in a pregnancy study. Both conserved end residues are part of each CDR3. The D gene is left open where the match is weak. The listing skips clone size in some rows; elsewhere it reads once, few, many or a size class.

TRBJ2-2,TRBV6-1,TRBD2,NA,TGTGCCAGCAGTGAAGTGGCGGGGGGGCCGGGGGAGCTGTTTTTT,CASSEVAGGPGELFF
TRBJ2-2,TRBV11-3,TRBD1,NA,TGTGCCAGCAGCTTTCGACAGGGGGCGACCGGGGAGCTGTTTTTT,CASSFRQGATGELFF
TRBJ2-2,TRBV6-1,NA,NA,TGTGCCAGCAGATCTTCGGGGAACACCGGGGAGCTGTTTTTT,CASRSSGNTGELFF
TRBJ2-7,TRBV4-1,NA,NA,TGCGCCAGCAGCCAAGATTACTACCTACTGCACTTC,CASSQDYYLLHF
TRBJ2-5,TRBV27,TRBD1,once,TGTGCCAGCAGTCACAGGGGTCATGAATCGACCCAGTACTTC,CASSHRGHESTQYF
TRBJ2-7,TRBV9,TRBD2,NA,TGTGCCAGCAGCGTAGCGCCTAGCGGGAGAGTGGAGCAGTACTTC,CASSVAPSGRVEQYF
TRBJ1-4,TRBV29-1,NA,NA,TGCAGCGCTTCGGACAAGGCCTCACCTCACGAAAAACTGTTTTTT,CSASDKASPHEKLFF
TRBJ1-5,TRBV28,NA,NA,TGTGCCAGCAGTTTCTTAAGGGGTGATCAGCCCCAGCATTTT,CASSFLRGDQPQHF
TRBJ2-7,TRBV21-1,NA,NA,TGTGCCAGCAGCAAAGGTCGGGGCTACGAGCAGTACTTC,CASSKGRGYEQYF
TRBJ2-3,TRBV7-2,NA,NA,TGTGCCAGCAGCTTTTATCGAGATACGCAGTATTTT,CASSFYRDTQYF
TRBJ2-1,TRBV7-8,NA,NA,TGTGCCAGCAGCGCTCGCCGGGACTTGAGCTCCTACAATGAGCAGTTCTTC,CASSARRDLSSYNEQFF
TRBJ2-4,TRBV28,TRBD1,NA,TGTGCCAGCAGTTTATGGATGGGACAGGGGTCACTAGCCAAAAACATTCAGTACTTC,CASSLWMGQGSLAKNIQYF
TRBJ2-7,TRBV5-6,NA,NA,TGTGCCAGCACCTTAGGAGGGCGGACCTACGAGCAGTACTTC,CASTLGGRTYEQYF
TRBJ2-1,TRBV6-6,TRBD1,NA,TGTGCCAGCAGAAATGGACAGGGCGGCAATGAGCAGTTCTTC,CASRNGQGGNEQFF
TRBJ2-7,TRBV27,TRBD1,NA,TGTGCCAGCAGTTTAACAGGGGTTTCCTACGAGCAGTACTTC,CASSLTGVSYEQYF
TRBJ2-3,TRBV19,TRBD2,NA,TGTGCCAGTGGGAGGGGGGCTAGCGGGAGGAGGCGCACAGATACGCAGTATTTT,CASGRGASGRRRTDTQYF
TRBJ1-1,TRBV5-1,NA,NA,TGCGCCAGCAGCCCCGGAGACACTGAAGCTTTCTTT,CASSPGDTEAFF
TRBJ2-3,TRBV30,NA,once,TGTGCCTGGAGTGTTCGAGGTCCAGATACGCAGTATTTT,CAWSVRGPDTQYF
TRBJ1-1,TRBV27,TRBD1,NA,TGTGCCAGCAGAAAAACAGGGGTGGGCACTGAAGCTTTCTTT,CASRKTGVGTEAFF
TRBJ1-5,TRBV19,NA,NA,TGTGCCAGTAGTATAGGGAGGGGAGATCAGCCCCAGCATTTT,CASSIGRGDQPQHF
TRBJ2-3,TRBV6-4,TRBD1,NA,TGTGCCAGCAGAAGGGACAGGGGATCAGATACGCAGTATTTT,CASRRDRGSDTQYF
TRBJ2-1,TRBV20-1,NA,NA,TGCAGTGCCAGCCGGGACTATGAGCAGTTCTTC,CSASRDYEQFF
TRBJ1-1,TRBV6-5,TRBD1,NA,TGTGCCAGCAGCTCCGACAGGGGGGTGGCTTTCTTT,CASSSDRGVAFF
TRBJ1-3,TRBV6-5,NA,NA,TGTGCCAGCAGACCAGGGCTCTCTGGAAACACCATATATTTT,CASRPGLSGNTIYF
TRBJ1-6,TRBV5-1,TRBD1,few,TGCGCCAGCAGCTCGTCCCCGGGACAGCTAAATTCACCCCTCCACTTT,CASSSSPGQLNSPLHF
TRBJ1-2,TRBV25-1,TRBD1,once,TGTGCCAGCAGTGCCCTGGGACAGATTGATGGCTACACCTTC,CASSALGQIDGYTF
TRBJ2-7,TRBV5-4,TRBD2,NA,TGTGCCAGCAGCTTGGACCTAGCGGGGGGGTTCGAGCAGTACTTC,CASSLDLAGGFEQYF
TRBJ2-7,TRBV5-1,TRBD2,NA,TGCGCCAGCAGCTTTAGCGGGGGGAGACGCTCCTACGAGCAGTACTTC,CASSFSGGRRSYEQYF
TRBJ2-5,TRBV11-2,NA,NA,TGTGCCAGCAGCCTAGGGGGGACAGTACAAACCCAGTACTTC,CASSLGGTVQTQYF
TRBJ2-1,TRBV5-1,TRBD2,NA,TGCGCCAGCAGCTCCCTTACTAGCGGGAGGGCCAATGAGCAGTTCTTC,CASSSLTSGRANEQFF
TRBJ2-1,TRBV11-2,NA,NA,TGTGCCAGCAGCTTATTAAATGAGCAGTTCTTC,CASSLLNEQFF
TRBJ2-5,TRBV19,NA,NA,TGTGCCAGTAGTGCAGGGGGGGAGACCCAGTACTTC,CASSAGGETQYF
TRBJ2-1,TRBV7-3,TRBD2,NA,TGTGCCAGCAGCTTAGGGACTAGCGGGAACAATGAGCAGTTCTTC,CASSLGTSGNNEQFF
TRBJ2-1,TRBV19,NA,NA,TGTGCCAGTAGTATAGGAACTAGCTCCCAGTTCTTC,CASSIGTSSQFF